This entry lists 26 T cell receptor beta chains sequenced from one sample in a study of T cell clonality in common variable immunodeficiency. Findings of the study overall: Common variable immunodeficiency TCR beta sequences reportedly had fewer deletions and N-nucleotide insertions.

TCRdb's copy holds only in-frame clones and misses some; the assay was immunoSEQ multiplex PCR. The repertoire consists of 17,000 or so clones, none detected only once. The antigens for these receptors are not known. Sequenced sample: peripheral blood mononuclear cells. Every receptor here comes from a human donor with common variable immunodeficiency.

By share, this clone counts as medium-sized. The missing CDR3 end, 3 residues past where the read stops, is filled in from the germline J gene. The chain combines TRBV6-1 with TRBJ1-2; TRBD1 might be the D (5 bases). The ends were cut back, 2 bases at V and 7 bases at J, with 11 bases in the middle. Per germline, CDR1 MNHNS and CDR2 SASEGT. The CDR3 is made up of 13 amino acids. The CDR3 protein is CASSELGRSGYTF. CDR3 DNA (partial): TGTGCCAGCAGTGAACTGGGGCGCAGTGGC.

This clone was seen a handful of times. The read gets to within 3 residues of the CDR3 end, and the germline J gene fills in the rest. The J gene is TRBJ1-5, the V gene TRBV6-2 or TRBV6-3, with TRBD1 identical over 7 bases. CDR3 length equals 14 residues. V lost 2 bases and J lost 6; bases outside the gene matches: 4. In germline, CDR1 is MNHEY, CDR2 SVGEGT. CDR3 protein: CASSYDRAGQPQHF. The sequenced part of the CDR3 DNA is TGTGCCAGCAGTTACGACAGGGCGGGTCAGCCC.

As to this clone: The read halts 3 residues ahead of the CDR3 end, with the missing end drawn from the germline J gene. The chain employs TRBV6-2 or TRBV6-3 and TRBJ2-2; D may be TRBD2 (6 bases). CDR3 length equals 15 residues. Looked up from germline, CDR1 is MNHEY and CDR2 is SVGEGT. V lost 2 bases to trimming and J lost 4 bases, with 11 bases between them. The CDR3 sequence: CASSYRRGGTGELFF. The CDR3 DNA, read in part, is TGTGCCAGCAGTTACCGGCGGGGCGGCACCGGGGAG.

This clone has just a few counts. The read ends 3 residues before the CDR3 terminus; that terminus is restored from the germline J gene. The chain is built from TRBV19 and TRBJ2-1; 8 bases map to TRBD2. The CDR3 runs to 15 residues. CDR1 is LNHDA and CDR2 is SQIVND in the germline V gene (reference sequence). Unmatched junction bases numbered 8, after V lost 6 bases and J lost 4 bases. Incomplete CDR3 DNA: TGTGCCAGTAGAACTAGCGGAGGCGGGTACAATGAG. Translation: CASRTSGGGYNE. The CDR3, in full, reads CASRTSGGGYNEQFF. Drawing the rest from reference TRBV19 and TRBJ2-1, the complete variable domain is DGGITQSPKYLFRKEGQNVTLSCEQNLNHDAMYWYRQDPGQGLRLIYYSQIVNDFQKGDIAEGYSVSREKKESFPLTVTSAQKNPTAFYLCASRTSGGGYNEQFFGPGTRLTVL.

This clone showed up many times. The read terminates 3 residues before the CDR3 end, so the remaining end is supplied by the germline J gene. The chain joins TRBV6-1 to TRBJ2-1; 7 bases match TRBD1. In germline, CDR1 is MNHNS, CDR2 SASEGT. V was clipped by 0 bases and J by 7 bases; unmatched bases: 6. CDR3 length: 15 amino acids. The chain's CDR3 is CASSEAAPTGNEQFF. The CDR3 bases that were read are TGTGCCAGCAGTGAAGCAGCCCCGACAGGGAATGAG.

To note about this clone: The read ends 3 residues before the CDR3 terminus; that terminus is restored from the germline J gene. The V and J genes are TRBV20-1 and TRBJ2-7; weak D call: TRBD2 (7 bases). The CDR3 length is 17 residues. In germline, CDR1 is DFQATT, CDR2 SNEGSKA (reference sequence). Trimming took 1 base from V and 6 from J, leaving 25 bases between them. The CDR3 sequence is CSARAPSGRGLAGEQYF. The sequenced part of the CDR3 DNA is TGCAGTGCTAGAGCCCCGTCCGGGCGGGGGCTGGCCGGCGAG.

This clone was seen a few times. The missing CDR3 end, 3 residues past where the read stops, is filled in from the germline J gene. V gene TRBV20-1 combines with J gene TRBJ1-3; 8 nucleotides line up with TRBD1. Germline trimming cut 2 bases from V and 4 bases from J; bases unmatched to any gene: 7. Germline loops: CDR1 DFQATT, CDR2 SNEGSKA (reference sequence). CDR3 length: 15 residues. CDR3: CSARQGAKRGNTIYF. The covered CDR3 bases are TGCAGTGCTAGACAGGGGGCAAAGAGGGGAAACACC.

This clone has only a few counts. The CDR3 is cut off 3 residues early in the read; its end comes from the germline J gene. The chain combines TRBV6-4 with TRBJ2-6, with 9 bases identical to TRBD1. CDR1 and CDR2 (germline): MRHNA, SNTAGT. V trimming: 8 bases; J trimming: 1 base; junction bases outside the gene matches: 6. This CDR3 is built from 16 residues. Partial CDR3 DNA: TGTGCCAGCGGTGGGGGACAGGGATCTGGGGCCAACGTC. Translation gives CASGGGQGSGANV. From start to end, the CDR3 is CASGGGQGSGANVLTF.

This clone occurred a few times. CDR3 bases read: TGTGCCAGCAGCTTGGACAGGGGCTACGAG. This translates into CASSLDRGYE. In full, the CDR3 is CASSLDRGYEQYF. The chain links TRBV7-3 to TRBJ2-7, with TRBD1 identical over 9 bases. The observed sequence ends 3 residues before the CDR3 terminus, with the missing tail filled in from the germline J gene. The junction had 0 bases not matched to a gene; V was cut back by 3 bases and J by 3 bases. The germline V gene has CDR1 SGHTA and CDR2 FQGTGA. This CDR3 spans 13 amino acids.

The sequenced CDR3 bases are TGTGCCAGCAGCTTAGCCGGGACTGCCGCAGAGACC. Protein product: CASSLAGTAAET. The complete CDR3 protein is CASSLAGTAAETQYF. J is TRBJ2-5 and V is TRBV11-3, with D maybe TRBD2 (6 bases). With the read ending 3 residues before the CDR3 end, the germline J gene is used to fill in that end. The CDR3 sequence is 15 residues long. The germline gives CDR1 SGHNT, CDR2 YENEEA. The V gene lost 1 base and the J gene lost 4 bases, with 13 bases spanning the gap. Supplemented by reference TRBV11-3 and TRBJ2-5, the full variable domain reads EAGVVQSPRYKIIEKKQPVAFWCNPISGHNTLYWYLQNLGQGPELLIRYENEEAVDDSQLPKDRFSAERLKGVDSTLKIQPAELGDSAVYLCASSLAGTAAETQYFGPGTRLLVL.

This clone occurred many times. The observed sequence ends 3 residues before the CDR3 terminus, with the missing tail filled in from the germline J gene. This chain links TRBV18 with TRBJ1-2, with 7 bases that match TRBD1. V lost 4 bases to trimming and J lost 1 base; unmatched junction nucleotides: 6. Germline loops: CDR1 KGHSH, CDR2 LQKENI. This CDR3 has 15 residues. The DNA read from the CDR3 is TGTGCCAGCTCACGGGGACAGTACCTTAACTATGGC. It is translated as CASSRGQYLNYG. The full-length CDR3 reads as CASSRGQYLNYGYTF. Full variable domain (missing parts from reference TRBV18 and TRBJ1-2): NAGVMQNPRHLVRRRGQEARLRCSPMKGHSHVYWYRQLPEEGLKFMVYLQKENIIDESGMPKERFSAEFPKEGPSILRIQQVVRGDSAAYFCASSRGQYLNYGYTFGSGTRLTVV.

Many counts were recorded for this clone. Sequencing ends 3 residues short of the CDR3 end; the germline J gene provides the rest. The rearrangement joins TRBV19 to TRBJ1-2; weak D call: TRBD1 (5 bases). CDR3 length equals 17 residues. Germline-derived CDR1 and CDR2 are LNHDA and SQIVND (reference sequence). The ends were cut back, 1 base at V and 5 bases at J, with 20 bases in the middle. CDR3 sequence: CASSIGGLQDAKYGYTF. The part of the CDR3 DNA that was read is TGTGCCAGTAGTATAGGGGGCCTACAGGACGCGAAATATGGC.

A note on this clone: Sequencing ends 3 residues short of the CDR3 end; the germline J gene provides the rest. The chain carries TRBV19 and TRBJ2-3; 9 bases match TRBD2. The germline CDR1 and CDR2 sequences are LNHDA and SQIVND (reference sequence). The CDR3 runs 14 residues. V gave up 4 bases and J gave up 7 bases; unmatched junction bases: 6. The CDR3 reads CASSNSGRRNTQYF. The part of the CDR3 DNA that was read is TGTGCCAGTAGTAATAGCGGGAGACGGAATACG. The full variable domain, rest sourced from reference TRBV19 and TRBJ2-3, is DGGITQSPKYLFRKEGQNVTLSCEQNLNHDAMYWYRQDPGQGLRLIYYSQIVNDFQKGDIAEGYSVSREKKESFPLTVTSAQKNPTAFYLCASSNSGRRNTQYFGPGTRLTVL.

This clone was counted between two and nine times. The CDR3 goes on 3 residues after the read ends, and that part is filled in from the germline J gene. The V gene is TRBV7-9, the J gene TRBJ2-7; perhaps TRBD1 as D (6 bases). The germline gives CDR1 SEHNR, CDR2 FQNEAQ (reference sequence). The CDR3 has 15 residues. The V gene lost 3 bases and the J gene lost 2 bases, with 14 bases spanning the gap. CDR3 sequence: CASSFLDSLTYEQYF. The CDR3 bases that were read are TGTGCCAGCAGCTTCCTGGACAGCTTGACCTACGAG.

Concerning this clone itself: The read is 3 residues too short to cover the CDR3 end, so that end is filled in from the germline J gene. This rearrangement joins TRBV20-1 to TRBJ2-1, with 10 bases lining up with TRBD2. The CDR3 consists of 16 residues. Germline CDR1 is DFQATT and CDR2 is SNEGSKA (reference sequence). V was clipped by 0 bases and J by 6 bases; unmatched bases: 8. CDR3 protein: CSARDLSGGDGNEQFF. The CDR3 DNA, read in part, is TGCAGTGCTAGAGACCTAAGCGGGGGGGACGGCAATGAG.

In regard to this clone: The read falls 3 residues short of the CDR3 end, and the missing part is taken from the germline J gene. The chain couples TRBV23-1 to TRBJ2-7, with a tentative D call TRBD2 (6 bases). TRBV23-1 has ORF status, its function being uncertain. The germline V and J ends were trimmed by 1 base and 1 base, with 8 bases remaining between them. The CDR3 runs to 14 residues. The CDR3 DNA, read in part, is TGCGCCAGCAGTCAATGGCGGGGTTCCTACGAG. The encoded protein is CASSQWRGSYE. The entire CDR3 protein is CASSQWRGSYEQYF.

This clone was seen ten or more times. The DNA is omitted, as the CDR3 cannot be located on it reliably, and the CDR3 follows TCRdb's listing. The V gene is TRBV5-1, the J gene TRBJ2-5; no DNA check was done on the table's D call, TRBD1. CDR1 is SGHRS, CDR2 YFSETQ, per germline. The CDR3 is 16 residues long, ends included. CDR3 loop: CASILGPTDPQETQYF.

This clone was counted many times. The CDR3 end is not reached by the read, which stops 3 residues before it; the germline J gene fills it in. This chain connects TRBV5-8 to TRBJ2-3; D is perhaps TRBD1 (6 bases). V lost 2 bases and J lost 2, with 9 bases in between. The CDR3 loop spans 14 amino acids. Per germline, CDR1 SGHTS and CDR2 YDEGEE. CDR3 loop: CASSLQGTTDTQYF. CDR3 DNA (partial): TGTGCCAGCAGCTTACAGGGAACCACAGATACG.

CDR3 sequence: CASSEETDYSNQPQHF. Partial CDR3 DNA: TGTGCCAGCAGTGAAGAGACAGATTATAGCAATCAGCCC. The chain couples TRBV6-1 to TRBJ1-5; a weak D match, TRBD1 (5 bases). Read data end 3 residues before the CDR3 end; the end is taken from the germline J gene. The CDR3 has 16 amino acids. Germline V gene sequence: CDR1 MNHNS, CDR2 SASEGT. Trimming shortened V by 1 base and J by 0 bases, and 10 bases separated the two germline ends.

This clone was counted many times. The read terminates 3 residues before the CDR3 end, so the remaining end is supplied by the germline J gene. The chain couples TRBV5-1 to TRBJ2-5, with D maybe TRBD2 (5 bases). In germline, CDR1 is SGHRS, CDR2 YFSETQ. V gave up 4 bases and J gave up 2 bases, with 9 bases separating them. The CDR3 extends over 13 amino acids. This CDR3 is CASSRTLQETQYF. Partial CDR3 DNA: TGCGCCAGCAGCAGGACTCTGCAAGAGACC.

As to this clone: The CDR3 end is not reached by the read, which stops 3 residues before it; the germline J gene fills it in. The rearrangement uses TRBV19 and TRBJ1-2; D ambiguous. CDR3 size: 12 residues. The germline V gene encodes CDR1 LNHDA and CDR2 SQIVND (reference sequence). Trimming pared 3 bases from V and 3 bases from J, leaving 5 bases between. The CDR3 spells CASSIGDYGYTF. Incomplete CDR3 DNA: TGTGCCAGTAGTATCGGGGACTATGGC.

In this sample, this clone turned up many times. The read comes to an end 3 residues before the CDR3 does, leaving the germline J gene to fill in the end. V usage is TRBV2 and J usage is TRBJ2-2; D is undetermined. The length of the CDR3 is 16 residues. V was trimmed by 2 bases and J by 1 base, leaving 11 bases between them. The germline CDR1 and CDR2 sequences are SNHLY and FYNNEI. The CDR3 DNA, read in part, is TGTGCCAGCAGTGAAAACGGTTTTGGGAACACCGGGGAG. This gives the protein CASSENGFGNTGE. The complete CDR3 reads CASSENGFGNTGELFF.

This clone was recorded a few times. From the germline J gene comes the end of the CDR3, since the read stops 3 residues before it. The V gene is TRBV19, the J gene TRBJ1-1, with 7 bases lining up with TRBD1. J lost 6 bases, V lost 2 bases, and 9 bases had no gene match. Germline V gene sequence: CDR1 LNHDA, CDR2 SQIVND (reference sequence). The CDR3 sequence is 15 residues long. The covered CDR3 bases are TGTGCCAGTAGTATATGGACAGGCTTGGGCGCTGAA. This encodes CASSIWTGLGAE. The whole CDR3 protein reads CASSIWTGLGAEAFF.

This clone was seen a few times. The sequenced part of the CDR3 DNA is TGTGCCAGCAGCCCGATCGTTCTCGGCGGGGAGACC. Its translation: CASSPIVLGGET. The whole CDR3 is CASSPIVLGGETQYF. This chain links TRBV7-2 with TRBJ2-5; the D gene is possibly TRBD2 (5 bases). The read stops 3 residues short of the end of the CDR3; the missing end is completed from the germline J gene. The germline CDR1 and CDR2 sequences are SGHTA and FQGNSA. The CDR3 runs to 15 residues. The V end lost 5 bases, the J end lost 5 bases, and 18 bases lay between the germline ends.

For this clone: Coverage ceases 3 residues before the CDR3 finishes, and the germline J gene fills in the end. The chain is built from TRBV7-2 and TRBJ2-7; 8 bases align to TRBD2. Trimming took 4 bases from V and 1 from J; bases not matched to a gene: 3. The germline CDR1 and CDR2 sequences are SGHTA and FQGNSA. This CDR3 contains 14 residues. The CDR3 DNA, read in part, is TGTGCCAGCAGCTACGGACTAGCTTCCTACGAG. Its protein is CASSYGLASYE. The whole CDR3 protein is CASSYGLASYEQYF.

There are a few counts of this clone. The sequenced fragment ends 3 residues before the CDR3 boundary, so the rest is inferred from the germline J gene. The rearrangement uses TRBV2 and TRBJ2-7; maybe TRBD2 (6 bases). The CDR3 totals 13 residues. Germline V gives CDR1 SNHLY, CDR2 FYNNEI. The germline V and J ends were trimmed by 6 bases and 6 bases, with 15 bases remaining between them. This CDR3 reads CASRGTLFGEQYF. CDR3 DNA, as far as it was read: TGTGCCAGCAGGGGGACTCTTTTTGGCGAG.